The 4 T cell receptor beta chains given below trace back to one sample, sequenced in a study of blood T cell repertoires in COVID-19. Only in-frame clones appear in the TCRdb table, and some are missing; sequencing was by immunoSEQ multiplex PCR. The data contain more than 25,000 clones, 90% of them singletons. Sequenced sample: peripheral blood. Receptors were obtained from a man aged 70 or older with active or convalescent COVID-19.

This rearrangement joins TRBV7-9 to TRBJ1-1; no clear D. The germline V gene encodes CDR1 SEHNR and CDR2 FQNEAQ (reference sequence). V was cut by 1 base and J by 2 bases, with 5 bases left in between. This CDR3 comprises 13 residues. DNA of the CDR3: TGTGCCAGCAGCTTAGAAGCTAACACTGAAGCTTTCTTT. It is translated as CASSLEANTEAFF.

This rearrangement joins TRBV28 to TRBJ2-3; TRBD1 matches 9 bases. This CDR3 has 15 residues. Germline lookup yields CDR1 MDHEN and CDR2 SYDVKM. V gave up 3 bases and J gave up 5 bases; unmatched junction bases: 6. CDR3 in DNA: TGTGCCAGCAGTTTCTGGGACAGGGCTGAAGATACGCAGTATTTT. Translated, it gives CASSFWDRAEDTQYF.

The CDR3 loop is CASSISQGGQPQHF. The CDR3 DNA is TGTGCCAGTAGTATCTCGCAGGGAGGCCAGCCCCAGCATTTT. This sequence joins TRBV19 and TRBJ1-5, with a weak D call TRBD1 (5 bases). Germline V gene lookup returns CDR1 LNHDA and CDR2 SQIVND (reference sequence). CDR3 length equals 14 residues. V shed 3 bases and J shed 7 bases, with 13 bases lying between them.

This clone has just one count. V and J are TRBV5-1 and TRBJ2-1, with 9 bases identical to TRBD2. This CDR3 is built from 15 residues. With V trimmed by 4 bases and J by 8 bases, 10 bases remained unmatched. Germline CDR1 reads SGHRS; CDR2 reads YFSETQ. The CDR3 nucleotides read TGCGCCAGCAGCCGCCAAGCGGGGGGAGGCTATGAGCAGTTCTTC. Amino acid sequence: CASSRQAGGGYEQFF. Together with reference TRBV5-1 and TRBJ2-1, the CDR3 gives the full variable domain: KAGVTQTPRYLIKTRGQQVTLSCSPISGHRSVSWYQQTPGQGLQFLFEYFSETQRNKGNFPGRFSGRQFSNSRSEMNVSTLELGDSALYLCASSRQAGGGYEQFFGPGTRLTVL.